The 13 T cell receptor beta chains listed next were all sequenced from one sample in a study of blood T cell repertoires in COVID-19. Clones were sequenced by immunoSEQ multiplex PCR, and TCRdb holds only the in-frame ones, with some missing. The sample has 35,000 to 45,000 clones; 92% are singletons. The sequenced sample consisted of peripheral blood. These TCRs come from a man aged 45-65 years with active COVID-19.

This chain's CDR3 is CATTRQGKGEQFF. For the CDR3, the DNA is TGCGCCACCACCAGACAGGGGAAGGGTGAGCAGTTCTTC. The rearrangement joins TRBV5-1 to TRBJ2-1, with 8 bases aligning to TRBD1. V dropped 9 bases and J dropped 9; count of bases not matched to a gene: 11. Germline V lookup: CDR1 SGHRS, CDR2 YFSETQ. The CDR3 covers 13 residues.

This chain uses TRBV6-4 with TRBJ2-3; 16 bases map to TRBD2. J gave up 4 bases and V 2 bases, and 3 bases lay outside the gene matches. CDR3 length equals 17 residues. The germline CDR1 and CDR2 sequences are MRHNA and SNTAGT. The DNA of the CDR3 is TGTGCCAGCAGTGACGAGGGACTAGCGGGAGGGCCAGATACGCAGTATTTT. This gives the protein CASSDEGLAGGPDTQYF.

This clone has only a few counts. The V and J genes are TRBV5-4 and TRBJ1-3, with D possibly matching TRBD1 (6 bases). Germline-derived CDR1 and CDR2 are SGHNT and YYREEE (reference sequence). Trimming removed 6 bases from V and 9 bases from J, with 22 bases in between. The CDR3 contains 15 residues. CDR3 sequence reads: CASTRPGTPRGTIYF. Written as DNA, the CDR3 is TGTGCCAGCACCAGACCCGGGACACCCCGGGGCACCATATATTTT. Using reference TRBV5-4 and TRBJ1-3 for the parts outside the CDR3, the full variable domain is ETGVTQSPTHLIKTRGQQVTLRCSSQSGHNTVSWYQQALGQGPQFIFQYYREEENGRGNFPPRFSGLQFPNYSSELNVNALELDDSALYLCASTRPGTPRGTIYFGEGSWLTVV.

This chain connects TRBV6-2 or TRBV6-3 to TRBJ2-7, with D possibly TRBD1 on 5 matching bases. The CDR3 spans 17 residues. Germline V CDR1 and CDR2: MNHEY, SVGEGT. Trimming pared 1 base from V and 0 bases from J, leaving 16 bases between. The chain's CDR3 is CASSYFRVDKSSYEQYF. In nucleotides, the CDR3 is TGTGCCAGCAGTTACTTCCGCGTGGACAAGAGCTCCTACGAGCAGTACTTC.

CDR3 region: CASSLAGGPANEQFF. Here the CDR3 DNA reads TGTGCCAGCAGCTTAGCGGGAGGGCCGGCCAATGAGCAGTTCTTC. The chain has TRBV7-2 and TRBJ2-1, with 7 bases identical to TRBD2. CDR3 length: 15 amino acids. V trimming: 0 bases; J trimming: 6 bases; junction bases outside the gene matches: 5. Per germline, CDR1 SGHTA and CDR2 FQGNSA.

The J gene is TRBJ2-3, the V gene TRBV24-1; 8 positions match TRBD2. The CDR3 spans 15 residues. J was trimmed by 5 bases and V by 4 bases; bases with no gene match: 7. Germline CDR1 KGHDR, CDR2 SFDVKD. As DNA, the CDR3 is TGTGCCACCAGTGAGTTAGCGGGAAATGTAGATACGCAGTATTTT. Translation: CATSELAGNVDTQYF.

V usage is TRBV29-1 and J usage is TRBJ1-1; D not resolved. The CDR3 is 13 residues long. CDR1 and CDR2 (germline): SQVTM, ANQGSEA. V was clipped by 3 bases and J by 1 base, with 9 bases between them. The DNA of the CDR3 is TGCAGCGTTGAGGGCAGTTCGAACACTGAAGCTTTCTTT. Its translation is CSVEGSSNTEAFF.

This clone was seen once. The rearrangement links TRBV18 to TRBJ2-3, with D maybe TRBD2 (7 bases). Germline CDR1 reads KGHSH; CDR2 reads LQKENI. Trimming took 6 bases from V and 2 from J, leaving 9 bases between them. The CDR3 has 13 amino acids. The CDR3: CASSRGATDTQYF. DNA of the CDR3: TGTGCCAGCTCCCGGGGGGCCACAGATACGCAGTATTTT.

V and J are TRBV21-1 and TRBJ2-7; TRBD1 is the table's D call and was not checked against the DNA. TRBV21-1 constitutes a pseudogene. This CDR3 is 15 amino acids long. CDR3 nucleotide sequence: TGTGCCAGCAGCAAATCGCACAGGGGGCACTACGAGCAGTACTTC. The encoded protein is CASSKSHRGHYEQYF.

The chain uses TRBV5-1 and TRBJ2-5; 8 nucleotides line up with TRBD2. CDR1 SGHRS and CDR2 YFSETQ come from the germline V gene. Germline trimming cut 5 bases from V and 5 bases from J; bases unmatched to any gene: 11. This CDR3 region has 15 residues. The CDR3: CASRITAGAEETQYF. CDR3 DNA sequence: TGCGCCAGCAGGATTACAGCGGGAGCGGAGGAGACCCAGTACTTC.

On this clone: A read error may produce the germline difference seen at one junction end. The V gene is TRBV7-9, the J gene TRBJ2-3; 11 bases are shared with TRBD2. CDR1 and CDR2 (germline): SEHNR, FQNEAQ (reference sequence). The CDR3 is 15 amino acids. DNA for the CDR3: TGTGCCAGCAGCCTAGCGGGAGGTTCACCAGATACGCAGTATTTT. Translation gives CASSLAGGSPDTQYF.

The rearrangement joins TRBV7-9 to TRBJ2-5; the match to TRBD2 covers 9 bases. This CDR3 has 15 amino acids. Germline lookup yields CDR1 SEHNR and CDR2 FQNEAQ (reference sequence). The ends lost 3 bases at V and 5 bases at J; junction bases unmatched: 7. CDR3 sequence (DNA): TGTGCCAGCAGCTTCGGTAGCGGGAGTATGGAGACCCAGTACTTC. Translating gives CASSFGSGSMETQYF.

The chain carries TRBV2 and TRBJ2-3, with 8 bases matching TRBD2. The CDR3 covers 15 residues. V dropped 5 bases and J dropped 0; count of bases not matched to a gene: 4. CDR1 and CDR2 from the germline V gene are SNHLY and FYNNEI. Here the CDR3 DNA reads TGTGCCAGCAGTCCCGGGACTAGTAGCACAGATACGCAGTATTTT. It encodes CASSPGTSSTDTQYF.